These 18 T cell receptor beta chains were all obtained from the same sample, sequenced in a study of blood T cell repertoires in COVID-19. Method: immunoSEQ multiplex PCR; TCRdb's copy keeps in-frame clones and lacks some. The sample lists more than 45,000 clones, 80% to 90% occurring once. Material for sequencing was peripheral blood. These receptors were collected from a woman of 80 years or more with acute or convalescent COVID-19.

This rearrangement joins TRBV6-1 to TRBJ1-5; no reliable D call. The CDR3 totals 13 residues. Trimming took 1 base from V and 11 from J, leaving 12 bases between them. CDR1 and CDR2 (germline): MNHNS, SASEGT. Here the CDR3 reads CASSEGVVGAQHF. As DNA, the CDR3 is TGTGCCAGCAGTGAAGGTGTGGTTGGAGCCCAGCATTTT.

V is TRBV5-1 and J is TRBJ1-1; 9 nucleotides line up with TRBD1. CDR3 size: 14 residues. With 5 bases clipped from V and 5 bases from J, the junction kept 7 bases outside the gene matches. Germline V CDR1 and CDR2: SGHRS, YFSETQ. CDR3 loop: CASSSGTGKTEAFF. The CDR3 DNA reads as TGCGCCAGCAGTTCCGGGACAGGGAAAACTGAAGCTTTCTTT.

This chain connects TRBV5-4 to TRBJ1-6, with 9 positions matching TRBD1. The J segment lost 8 bases and the V segment lost 2 bases, leaving 2 bases of the junction unmatched. This CDR3 has 14 amino acids. Germline V gene lookup returns CDR1 SGHNT and CDR2 YYREEE (reference sequence). CDR3 DNA: TGTGCCAGCAGCTTAGGGACAGGGCATTCACCCCTCCACTTT. This translates into CASSLGTGHSPLHF.

This clone was observed a handful of times. The J gene is TRBJ1-2, the V gene TRBV7-9; 7 bases line up with TRBD1. V lost 5 bases, J lost 7 bases, and 16 bases stayed unmatched. CDR3 length: 16 amino acids. Germline V gene data show CDR1 as SEHNR and CDR2 as FQNEAQ (reference sequence). Written as DNA, the CDR3 is TGTGCCAGCAGCCCAGACAGGGTACGACCCCGAGGTGGCTACACCTTC. This translates into CASSPDRVRPRGGYTF.

The sample holds one count of this clone. This sequence joins TRBV19 and TRBJ1-6, with D hard to call. V lost 2 bases and J 8 bases, leaving 7 bases between the germline ends. From germline, CDR1 is LNHDA and CDR2 SQIVND (reference sequence). This CDR3 has 13 amino acids. CDR3 sequence (DNA): TGTGCCAGTAGTATATGGAGGGATTCACCCCTCCACTTT. Protein: CASSIWRDSPLHF. Looking up the rest from reference TRBV19 and TRBJ1-6 gives the full variable domain: DGGITQSPKYLFRKEGQNVTLSCEQNLNHDAMYWYRQDPGQGLRLIYYSQIVNDFQKGDIAEGYSVSREKKESFPLTVTSAQKNPTAFYLCASSIWRDSPLHFGNGTRLTVT.

This clone has a handful of counts. The gene calls are TRBV12-3 or TRBV12-4 and TRBJ1-2; D may be TRBD1 (5 bases). The CDR3 length is 13 residues. V dropped 7 bases and J dropped 3 bases, with 12 bases sitting between them. As DNA, the CDR3 is TGTGCCAGCACCAGCGAAGGGGACTATGGCTACACCTTC. As protein: CASTSEGDYGYTF.

The V and J genes are TRBV6-5 and TRBJ2-7; TRBD2 matches at 13 bases. Germline V lookup: CDR1 MNHEY, CDR2 SVGAGI. The CDR3 is 14 residues long. J gave up 3 bases and V 8 bases, and 4 bases lay outside the gene matches. DNA for the CDR3: TGTGCCAGCCGGACTAGCGGGGGCCACTACGAGCAGTACTTC. Protein product: CASRTSGGHYEQYF.

This rearrangement joins TRBV7-2 to TRBJ1-5; TRBD1 might be the D (5 bases). The V end was cut by 7 bases, the J end by 2 bases, with 15 bases between. This CDR3 spans 15 amino acids. Germline V gives CDR1 SGHTA, CDR2 FQGNSA. CDR3 amino acids: CASTPGGGRNQPQHF. In nucleotides, the CDR3 is TGTGCCAGCACCCCCGGGGGTGGTCGCAATCAGCCCCAGCATTTT.

The chain combines TRBV3-1 (or the pseudogene TRBV3-2) with TRBJ2-2; 11 nucleotides agree with TRBD1. Losses at the gene ends were 6 bases for V and 3 bases for J; bases not matched to a gene: 3. The CDR3 has 15 amino acids. Germline CDR1 reads LGHDT; CDR2 reads YNNKEL (reference sequence). The CDR3 DNA follows: TGTGCCAGCAGACGGACAGGGGGCTACACCGGGGAGCTGTTTTTT. Residues: CASRRTGGYTGELFF.

The V gene is TRBV7-8, the J gene TRBJ1-2; D may be TRBD1 (6 bases). The CDR3 totals 14 residues. Trimming left V 2 bases short and J 3 bases short, with 10 bases between. Germline V gene lookup returns CDR1 SGHVS and CDR2 FQNEAQ. The CDR3 region is CASSLQSGDYGYTF. Written as DNA, the CDR3 is TGTGCCAGCAGCTTACAGTCAGGGGACTATGGCTACACCTTC.

V gene TRBV7-2 combines with J gene TRBJ1-2; 9 nucleotides agree with TRBD1. Germline V gene lookup returns CDR1 SGHTA and CDR2 FQGNSA. Germline trimming cut 6 bases from V and 4 bases from J; bases unmatched to any gene: 9. There are 15 residues in the CDR3. CDR3 amino acids: CASSLQQGASYGYTF. As DNA, the CDR3 is TGTGCCAGCAGTTTACAACAGGGGGCGTCCTATGGCTACACCTTC.

This clone was picked up a small number of times. The rearrangement links TRBV4-1 to TRBJ1-2; 7 nucleotides agree with TRBD1. Germline CDR1 and CDR2: MGHRA and YSYEKL. Unmatched junction bases numbered 8, after V lost 1 base and J lost 3 bases. The CDR3 has 16 residues. The chain's CDR3 is CASSQVHRGSDYGYTF. The CDR3 DNA sequence: TGCGCCAGCAGCCAAGTTCACAGGGGCTCGGACTATGGCTACACCTTC.

This chain uses TRBV13 with TRBJ1-1; 7 bases agree with TRBD1. The CDR3 totals 14 residues. Germline V gene sequence: CDR1 PRHDT, CDR2 FYEKMQ (reference sequence). Unmatched junction bases numbered 5, after V lost 3 bases and J lost 4 bases. The CDR3 region has the DNA TGTGCCAGCAGCTTTAAGTCAGGGGGCACTGAAGCTTTCTTT. This encodes CASSFKSGGTEAFF.

The chain couples TRBV6-5 to TRBJ2-7; 8 nucleotides line up with TRBD1. This CDR3 has 14 residues. V lost 3 bases to trimming and J lost 2 bases; unmatched junction nucleotides: 3. Germline CDR1 MNHEY, CDR2 SVGAGI. CDR3 sequence (DNA): TGTGCCAGCAGTTATAACAGGGGGGCCTACGAGCAGTACTTC. Residues: CASSYNRGAYEQYF.

The rearrangement joins TRBV6-5 to TRBJ2-1; no definite D call. There are 13 residues in the CDR3. Trimming took 9 bases from V and 4 from J, leaving 13 bases between them. Germline V CDR1 and CDR2: MNHEY, SVGAGI. The CDR3 here is CASQASSYNEQFF. In nucleotides, the CDR3 is TGTGCCAGTCAGGCCAGCTCTTACAATGAGCAGTTCTTC.

In its sample, this clone was seen once. J is TRBJ1-4 and V is TRBV3-1 (or the pseudogene TRBV3-2), with TRBD1 as a possible D gene (5 bases). Germline V CDR1 and CDR2: LGHDT, YNNKEL (reference sequence). V shed 5 bases and J shed 6 bases, with 13 bases lying between them. The CDR3 runs 14 residues. DNA of the CDR3: TGTGCCAGCAGCTTAGACAGCCCGCATGAAAAACTGTTTTTT. Protein sequence: CASSLDSPHEKLFF.

This chain uses TRBV6-5 with TRBJ1-5; 7 bases are a match to TRBD1. The ends lost 2 bases at V and 5 bases at J; junction bases unmatched: 3. The CDR3 length is 14 residues. Germline values: CDR1 MNHEY, CDR2 SVGAGI. In DNA, the CDR3 is TGTGCCAGCAGTTACGAAGGGGGCGATCAGCCCCAGCATTTT. It encodes CASSYEGGDQPQHF.

The V and J genes are TRBV5-1 and TRBJ2-3, with D maybe TRBD2 (5 bases). V lost 8 bases and J lost 6, with 19 bases in between. Germline CDR1 reads SGHRS; CDR2 reads YFSETQ. This CDR3 contains 14 residues. CDR3 protein: CARARTLPLDTQYF. The DNA for the CDR3 is TGCGCCAGGGCCCGGACTCTCCCCCTCGATACGCAGTATTTT.